Listed below are T cell receptor beta chains from one sample, sequenced in a study of early T cells in non-severe SARS-CoV-2 infection. TCRdb processed the 5' RACE reads anew with MiXCR; each CDR3 protein has one entry. The data contain fewer than 100,000 distinct CDR3 sequences, more than 5% of them singletons. Sequencing was done on a sample of whole blood. These TCRs come from an adult who was a healthcare worker with PCR-confirmed SARS-CoV-2 infection or an uninfected control (not recorded which). Both conserved end residues are part of each CDR3. The D gene is left open where the match is weak. Clone size appears in some rows only: once, few, many, or a class for an expanded clone.

size: many; V: TRBV6-1; J: TRBJ1-5; D: TRBD1; CDR3: CASSEAHSGGRNQPQHF; DNA: TGTGCCAGCAGTGAAGCGCATTCAGGGGGCCGTAATCAGCCCCAGCATTTT
size: -; V: TRBV20-1; J: TRBJ2-5; D: TRBD2; CDR3: CSANSGGAKTQYF; DNA: TGCAGTGCTAATAGCGGGGGGGCAAAGACCCAGTACTTC
size: many; V: TRBV19; J: TRBJ1-5; D: -; CDR3: CASDRKSSNQPQHF; DNA: TGTGCCAGTGACAGAAAATCTAGCAATCAGCCCCAGCATTTT
size: -; V: TRBV27; J: TRBJ2-1; D: -; CDR3: CASSLGSNEQFF; DNA: TGTGCCAGCAGTTTAGGTTCAAATGAGCAGTTCTTC
size: many; V: TRBV7-2; J: TRBJ1-5; D: -; CDR3: CASSLGGSGNQPQHF; DNA: TGTGCCAGCAGCTTAGGAGGTTCTGGCAATCAGCCCCAGCATTTT
size: few; V: TRBV7-2; J: TRBJ2-7; D: -; CDR3: CASSLARTYEQYF; DNA: TGTGCCAGCAGCTTAGCGAGGACCTACGAGCAGTACTTC
size: many; V: TRBV5-6; J: TRBJ2-5; D: -; CDR3: CASSPIPYREQETQYF; DNA: TGTGCCAGCAGCCCGATTCCCTACAGGGAGCAAGAGACCCAGTACTTC
size: -; V: TRBV7-2; J: TRBJ1-1; D: -; CDR3: CASSYAGRRTEAFF; DNA: TGTGCCAGCAGCTACGCAGGTCGGAGGACTGAAGCTTTCTTT
size: -; V: TRBV18; J: TRBJ2-2; D: -; CDR3: CASSADIVNTGELFF; DNA: TGTGCCAGCTCAGCGGACATCGTGAACACCGGGGAGCTGTTTTTT
size: few; V: TRBV28; J: TRBJ2-7; D: TRBD2; CDR3: CASSSRRGAHEQYF; DNA: TGTGCCAGCAGCTCCCGGCGGGGGGCCCACGAGCAGTACTTC
size: few; V: TRBV15; J: TRBJ2-3; D: -; CDR3: CATSRDRGGKDTQYF; DNA: TGTGCCACCAGCAGAGATCGAGGAGGGAAAGATACGCAGTATTTT
size: many; V: TRBV7-9; J: TRBJ2-3; D: TRBD1; CDR3: CASSFNTGGTDTQYF; DNA: TGTGCCAGCAGCTTCAATACAGGGGGCACAGATACGCAGTATTTT
size: -; V: TRBV12-3/TRBV12-4; J: TRBJ1-5; D: -; CDR3: CASTAQGSGNQPQHF; DNA: TGTGCCAGCACCGCCCAGGGGAGTGGCAATCAGCCCCAGCATTTT
size: few; V: TRBV10-3; J: TRBJ2-5; D: TRBD1; CDR3: CATWTGGQETQYF; DNA: TGTGCCACATGGACAGGTGGTCAAGAGACCCAGTACTTC
size: -; V: TRBV10-1; J: TRBJ1-1; D: TRBD1; CDR3: CASSETGEPDTEAFF; DNA: TGCGCCAGCAGTGAGACAGGGGAGCCAGACACTGAAGCTTTCTTT
size: many; V: TRBV4-3; J: TRBJ1-1; D: TRBD1; CDR3: CASSQETGVRVAEAFF; DNA: TGCGCCAGCAGCCAAGAAACAGGGGTCAGGGTGGCTGAAGCTTTCTTT